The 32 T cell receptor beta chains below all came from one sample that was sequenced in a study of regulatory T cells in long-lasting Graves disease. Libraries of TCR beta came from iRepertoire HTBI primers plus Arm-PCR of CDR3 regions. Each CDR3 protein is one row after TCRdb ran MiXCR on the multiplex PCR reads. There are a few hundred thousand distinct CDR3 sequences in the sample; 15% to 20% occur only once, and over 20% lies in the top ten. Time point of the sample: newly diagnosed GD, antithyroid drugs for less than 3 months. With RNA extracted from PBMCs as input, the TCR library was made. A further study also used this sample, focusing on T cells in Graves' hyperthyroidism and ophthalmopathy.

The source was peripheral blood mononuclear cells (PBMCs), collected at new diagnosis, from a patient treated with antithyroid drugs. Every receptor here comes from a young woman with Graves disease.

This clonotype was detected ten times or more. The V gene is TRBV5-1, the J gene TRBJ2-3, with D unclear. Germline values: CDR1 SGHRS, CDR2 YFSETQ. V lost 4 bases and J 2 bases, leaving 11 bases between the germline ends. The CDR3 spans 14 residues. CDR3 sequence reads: CASSPRTTTDTQYF. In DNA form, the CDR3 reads TGCGCCAGCAGCCCCCGGACCACCACAGATACGCAGTATTTT.

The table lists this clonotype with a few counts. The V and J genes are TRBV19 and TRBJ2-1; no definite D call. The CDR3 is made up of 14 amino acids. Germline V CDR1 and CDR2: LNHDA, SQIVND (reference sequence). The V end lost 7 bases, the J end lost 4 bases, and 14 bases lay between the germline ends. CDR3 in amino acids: CASKGRAGYNEQFF. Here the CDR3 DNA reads TGTGCCAGTAAAGGTAGGGCCGGGTACAATGAGCAGTTCTTC.

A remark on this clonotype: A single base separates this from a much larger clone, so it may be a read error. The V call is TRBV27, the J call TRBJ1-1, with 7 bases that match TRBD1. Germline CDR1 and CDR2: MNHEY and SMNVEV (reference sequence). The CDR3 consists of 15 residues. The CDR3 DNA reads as TGTGCCAGCAGCGCCCTCGGGACAGCGAACACTGTAGCTTTCTTT. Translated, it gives CASSALGTANTVAFF.

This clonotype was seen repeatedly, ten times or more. The CDR3 DNA reads as TGTGCCAGCAGCTCCGACAGGGTGGAGACCCAGTACTTC. This gives the protein CASSSDRVETQYF. V gene TRBV7-8 combines with J gene TRBJ2-5, with 7 bases lining up with TRBD1. Germline V CDR1 and CDR2: SGHVS, FQNEAQ. V was pared by 4 bases and J by 5 bases, with 4 bases of the junction left unmatched. The CDR3 loop spans 13 amino acids.

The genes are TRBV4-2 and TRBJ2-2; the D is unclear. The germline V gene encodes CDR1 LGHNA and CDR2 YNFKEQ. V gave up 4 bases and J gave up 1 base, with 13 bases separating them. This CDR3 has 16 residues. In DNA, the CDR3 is TGTGCCAGCAGCCCAGAAGAAAGAGGGAACACCGGGGAGCTGTTTTTT. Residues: CASSPEERGNTGELFF.

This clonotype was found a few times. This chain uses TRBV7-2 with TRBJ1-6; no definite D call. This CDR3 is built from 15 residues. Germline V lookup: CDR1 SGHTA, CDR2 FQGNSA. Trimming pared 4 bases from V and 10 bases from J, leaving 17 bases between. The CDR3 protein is CASSWTAGEASPLHF. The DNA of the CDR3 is TGTGCCAGCAGCTGGACCGCCGGCGAGGCCTCACCCCTCCACTTT.

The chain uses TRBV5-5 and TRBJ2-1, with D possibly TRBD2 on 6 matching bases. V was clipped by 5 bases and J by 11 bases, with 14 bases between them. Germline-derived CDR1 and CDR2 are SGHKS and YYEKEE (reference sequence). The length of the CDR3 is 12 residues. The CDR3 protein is CASSFPGVKQFF. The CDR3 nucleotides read TGTGCCAGCAGTTTCCCGGGAGTCAAGCAGTTCTTC.

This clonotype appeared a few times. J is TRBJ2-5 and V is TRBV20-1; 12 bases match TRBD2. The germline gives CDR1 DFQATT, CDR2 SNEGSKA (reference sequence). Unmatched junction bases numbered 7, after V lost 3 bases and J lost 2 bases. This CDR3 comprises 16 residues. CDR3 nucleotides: TGCAGTGCTAGGCCCCTAGCGGGGGGGGGACAAGAGACCCAGTACTTC. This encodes CSARPLAGGGQETQYF.

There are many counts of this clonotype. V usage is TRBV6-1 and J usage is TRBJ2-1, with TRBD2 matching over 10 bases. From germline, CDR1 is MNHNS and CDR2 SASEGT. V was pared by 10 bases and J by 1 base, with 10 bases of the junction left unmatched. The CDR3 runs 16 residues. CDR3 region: CATGISSGRSYNEQFF. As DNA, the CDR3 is TGTGCCACCGGAATAAGTAGCGGGAGGTCCTACAATGAGCAGTTCTTC.

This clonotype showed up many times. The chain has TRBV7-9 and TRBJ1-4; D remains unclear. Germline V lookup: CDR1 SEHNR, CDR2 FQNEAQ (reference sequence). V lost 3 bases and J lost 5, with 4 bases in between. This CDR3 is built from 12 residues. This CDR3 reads CASSFTNEKLFF. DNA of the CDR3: TGTGCCAGCAGCTTCACGAATGAAAAACTGTTTTTT.

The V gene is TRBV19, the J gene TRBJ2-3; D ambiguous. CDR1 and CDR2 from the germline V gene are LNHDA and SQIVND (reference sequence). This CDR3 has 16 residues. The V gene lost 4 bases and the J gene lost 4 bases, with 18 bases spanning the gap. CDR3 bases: TGTGCCAGTAGTACTCACCTGGACCAAGAGGCAGATACGCAGTATTTT. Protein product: CASSTHLDQEADTQYF.

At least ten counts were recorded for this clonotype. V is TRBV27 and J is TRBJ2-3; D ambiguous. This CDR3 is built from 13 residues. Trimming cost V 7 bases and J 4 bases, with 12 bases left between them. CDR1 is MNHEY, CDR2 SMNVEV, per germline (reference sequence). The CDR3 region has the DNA TGTGCCAGCACCCCAAATGGTCCAGATACGCAGTATTTT. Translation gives CASTPNGPDTQYF.

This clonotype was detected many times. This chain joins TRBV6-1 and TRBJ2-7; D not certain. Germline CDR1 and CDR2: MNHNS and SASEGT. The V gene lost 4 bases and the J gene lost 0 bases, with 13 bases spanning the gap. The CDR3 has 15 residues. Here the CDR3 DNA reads TGTGCCAGCAGTGTATCGTCCACCGTCTCCTACGAGCAGTACTTC. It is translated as CASSVSSTVSYEQYF.

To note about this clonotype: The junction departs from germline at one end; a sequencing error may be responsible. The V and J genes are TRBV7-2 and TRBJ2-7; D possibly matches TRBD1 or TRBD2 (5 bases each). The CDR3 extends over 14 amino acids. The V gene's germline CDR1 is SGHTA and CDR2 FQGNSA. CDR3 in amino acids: CASSLGPGSSEQYF. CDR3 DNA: TGTGCCAGCAGCTTGGGACCCGGGTCCTCCGAGCAGTACTTC.

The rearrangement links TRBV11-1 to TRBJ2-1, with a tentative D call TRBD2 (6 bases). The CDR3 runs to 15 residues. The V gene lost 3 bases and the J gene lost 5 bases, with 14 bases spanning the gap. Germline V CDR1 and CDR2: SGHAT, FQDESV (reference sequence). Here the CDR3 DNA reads TGTGCCAGCAGCTTGTTCGGCGGGGAGAACAATGAGCAGTTCTTC. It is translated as CASSLFGGENNEQFF.

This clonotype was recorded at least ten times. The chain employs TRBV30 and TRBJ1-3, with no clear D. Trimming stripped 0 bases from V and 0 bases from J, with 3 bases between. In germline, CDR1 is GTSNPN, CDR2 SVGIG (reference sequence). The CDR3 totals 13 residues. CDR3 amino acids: CAWSVHSGNTIYF. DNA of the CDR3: TGTGCCTGGAGTGTCCACTCTGGAAACACCATATATTTT.

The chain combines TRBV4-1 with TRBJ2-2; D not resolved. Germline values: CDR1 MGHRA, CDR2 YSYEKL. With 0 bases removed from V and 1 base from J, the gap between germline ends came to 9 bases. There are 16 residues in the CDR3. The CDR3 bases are TGCGCCAGCAGCCAAGATGTGGGAAAGAACACCGGGGAGCTGTTTTTT. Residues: CASSQDVGKNTGELFF.

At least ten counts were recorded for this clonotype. CDR3 region: CSATPGDGSYEQYF. CDR3 DNA sequence: TGCAGTGCTACCCCGGGAGATGGGTCCTACGAGCAGTACTTC. The chain uses TRBV20-1 and TRBJ2-7, with D perhaps TRBD2 (6 bases). This CDR3 region has 14 residues. Between the trimmed V and J ends, which lost 4 bases and 1 base, there was a span of 14 bases. The V gene's germline CDR1 is DFQATT and CDR2 SNEGSKA (reference sequence).

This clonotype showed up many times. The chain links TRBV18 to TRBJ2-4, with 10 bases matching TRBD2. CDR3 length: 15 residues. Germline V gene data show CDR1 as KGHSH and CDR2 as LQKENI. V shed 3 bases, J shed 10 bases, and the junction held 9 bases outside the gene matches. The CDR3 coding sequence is TGTGCCAGCTCACCCACCGGGACTAGCGCTTCAATTCAGTACTTC. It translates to CASSPTGTSASIQYF.

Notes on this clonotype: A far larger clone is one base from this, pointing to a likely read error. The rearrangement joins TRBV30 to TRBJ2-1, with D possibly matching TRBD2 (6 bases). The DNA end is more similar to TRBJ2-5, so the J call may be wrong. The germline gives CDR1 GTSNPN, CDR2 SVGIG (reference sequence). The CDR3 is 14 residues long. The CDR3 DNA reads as TGTGCCTGGGCAACTAGCAGGAGGGGAGAGACCCAGTACTTC. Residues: CAWATSRRGETQYF.

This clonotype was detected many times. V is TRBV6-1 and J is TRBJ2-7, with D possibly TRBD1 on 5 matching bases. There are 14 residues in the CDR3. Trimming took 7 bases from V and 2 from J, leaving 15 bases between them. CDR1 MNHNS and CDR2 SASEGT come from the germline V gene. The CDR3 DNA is TGTGCCAGCACGAAGGGGCCAGAGGCCTACGAGCAGTACTTC. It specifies CASTKGPEAYEQYF.

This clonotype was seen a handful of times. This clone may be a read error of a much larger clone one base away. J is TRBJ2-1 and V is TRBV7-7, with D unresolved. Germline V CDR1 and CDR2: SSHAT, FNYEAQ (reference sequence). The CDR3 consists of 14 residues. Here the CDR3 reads CASSLGWFNNEQFF. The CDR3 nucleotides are TGTGCTAGCAGCTTAGGCTGGTTTAACAATGAGCAGTTCTTC.

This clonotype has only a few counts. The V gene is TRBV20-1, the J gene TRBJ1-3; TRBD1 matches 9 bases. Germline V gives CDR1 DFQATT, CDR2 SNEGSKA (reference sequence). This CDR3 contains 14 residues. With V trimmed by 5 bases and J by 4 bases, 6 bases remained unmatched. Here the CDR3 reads CSAATGGWGNTIYF. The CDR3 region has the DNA TGCAGTGCTGCCACAGGGGGCTGGGGAAACACCATATATTTT.

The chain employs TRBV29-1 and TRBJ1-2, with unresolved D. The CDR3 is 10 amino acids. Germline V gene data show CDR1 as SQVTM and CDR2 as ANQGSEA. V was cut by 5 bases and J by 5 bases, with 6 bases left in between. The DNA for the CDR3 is TGCAGCGTTCACTATTATGGCTACACCTTC. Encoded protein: CSVHYYGYTF.

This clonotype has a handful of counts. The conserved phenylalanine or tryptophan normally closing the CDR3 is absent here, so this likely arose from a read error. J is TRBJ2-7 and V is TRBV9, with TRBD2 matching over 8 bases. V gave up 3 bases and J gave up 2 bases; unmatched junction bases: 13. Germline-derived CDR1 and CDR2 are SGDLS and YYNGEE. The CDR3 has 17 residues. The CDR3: CASSAVPSSGPTYEQYL. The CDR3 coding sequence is TGTGCCAGCAGCGCCGTGCCCTCTAGCGGGCCTACCTACGAGCAGTACCTC.

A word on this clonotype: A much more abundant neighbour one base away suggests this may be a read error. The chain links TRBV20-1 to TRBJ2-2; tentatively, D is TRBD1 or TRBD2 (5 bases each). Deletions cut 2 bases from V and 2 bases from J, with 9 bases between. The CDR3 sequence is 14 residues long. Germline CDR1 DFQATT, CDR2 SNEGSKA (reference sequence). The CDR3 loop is CSARRDGNTGELFF. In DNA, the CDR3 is TGCAGTGCTAGAAGGGACGGAAACACCGGGGAGCTGTTTTTT.

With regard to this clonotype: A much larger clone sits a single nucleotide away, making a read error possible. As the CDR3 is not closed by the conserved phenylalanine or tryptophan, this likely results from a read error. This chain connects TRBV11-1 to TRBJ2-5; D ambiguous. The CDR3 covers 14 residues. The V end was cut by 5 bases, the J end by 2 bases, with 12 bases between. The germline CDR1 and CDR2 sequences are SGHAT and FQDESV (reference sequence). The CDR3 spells CASSRGRSQETQYL. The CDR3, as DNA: TGTGCCAGCAGCCGAGGACGGAGTCAAGAGACCCAGTACCTC.

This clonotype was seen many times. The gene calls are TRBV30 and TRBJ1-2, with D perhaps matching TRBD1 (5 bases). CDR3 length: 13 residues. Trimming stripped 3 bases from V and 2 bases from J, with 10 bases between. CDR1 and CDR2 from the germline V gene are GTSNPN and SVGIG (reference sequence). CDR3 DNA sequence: TGTGCCTGGAGCGCCGGGGCGAACTATGGCTACACCTTC. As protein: CAWSAGANYGYTF.

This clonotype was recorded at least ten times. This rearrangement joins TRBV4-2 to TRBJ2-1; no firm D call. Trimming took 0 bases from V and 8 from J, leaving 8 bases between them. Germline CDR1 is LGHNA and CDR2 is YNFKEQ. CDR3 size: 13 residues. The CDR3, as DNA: TGTGCCAGCAGCCAAGATTTCGGCGATGAGCAGTTCTTC. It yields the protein CASSQDFGDEQFF.

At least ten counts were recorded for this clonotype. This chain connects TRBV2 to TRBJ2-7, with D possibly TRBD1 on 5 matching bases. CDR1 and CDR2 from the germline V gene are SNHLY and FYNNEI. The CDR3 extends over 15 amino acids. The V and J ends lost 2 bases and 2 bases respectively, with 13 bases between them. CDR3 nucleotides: TGTGCCAGCAGTGAATCAGGGTTCAGAGCCTACGAGCAGTACTTC. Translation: CASSESGFRAYEQYF.

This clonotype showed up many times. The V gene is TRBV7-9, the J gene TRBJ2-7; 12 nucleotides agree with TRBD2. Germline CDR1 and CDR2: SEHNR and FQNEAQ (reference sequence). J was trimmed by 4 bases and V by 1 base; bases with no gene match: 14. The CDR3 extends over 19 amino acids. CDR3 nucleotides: TGTGCCAGCAGCTTAGGACTAGCGGGAGAAACTCCAACCAGATACGAGCAGTACTTC. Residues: CASSLGLAGETPTRYEQYF.

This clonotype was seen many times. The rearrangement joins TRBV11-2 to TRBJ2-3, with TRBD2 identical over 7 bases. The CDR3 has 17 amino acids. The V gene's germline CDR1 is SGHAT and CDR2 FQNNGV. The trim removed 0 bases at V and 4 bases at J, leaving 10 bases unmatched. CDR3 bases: TGTGCCAGCAGCTTAGATCATCGGCGGGAGATACCAGATACGCAGTATTTT. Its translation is CASSLDHRREIPDTQYF.